This entry describes one TCR beta chain. Clones were read by immunoSEQ multiplex PCR, and TCRdb kept only the in-frame ones, dropping some. The sample contains some 370,000 clones, around 91% of which appear only once. This entry comes from a study of blood T cell repertoires in COVID-19. Study overall: PBMCs, B-cell-depleted T cells, or T cells provided the cDNA or gDNA that made up the material.

This CDR3 spans 15 amino acids. Germline loops: CDR1 SGHNT, CDR2 YENEEA. The ends were cut back, 6 bases at V and 0 bases at J, with 12 bases in the middle. The receptor was derived from a man between 18 and 35 years old with active or convalescent COVID-19. Sequenced material: peripheral blood. The V call is TRBV11-3, the J call TRBJ1-3; D possibly corresponds to TRBD1 (5 bases). The CDR3 region is CASRQGANSGNTIYF. CDR3 bases: TGTGCCAGCAGACAAGGGGCCAACTCTGGAAACACCATATATTTT.